These 23 T cell receptor beta chains originate from one sample sequenced in a study of blood T cell repertoires in COVID-19. The data were produced by immunoSEQ multiplex PCR, yet TCRdb's version contains in-frame clones alone and is incomplete. The sample has fewer than 250,000 clones; approximately 86% are singletons. The specimen sequenced was peripheral blood. These receptors were collected from a man aged 25-45 years with acute or convalescent COVID-19.

The chain carries TRBV19 and TRBJ1-1; possibly TRBD1 for D (6 bases). The germline V and J ends were trimmed by 5 bases and 3 bases, with 10 bases remaining between them. CDR1 and CDR2 (germline): LNHDA, SQIVND (reference sequence). The CDR3 spans 13 residues. The CDR3 here is CASSADRYTEAFF. CDR3 coding DNA: TGTGCCAGTAGTGCCGACAGGTACACTGAAGCTTTCTTT.

The CDR3 sequence is CASNLAGSTYEQYF. As DNA, the CDR3 is TGTGCCAGCAACCTAGCGGGGAGTACCTACGAGCAGTACTTC. The V gene is TRBV5-4, the J gene TRBJ2-7; 9 nucleotides agree with TRBD2. This CDR3 has 14 amino acids. The V gene's germline CDR1 is SGHNT and CDR2 YYREEE (reference sequence). After removal of 6 bases from V and 2 bases from J, the junction contained 6 bases not matched to a gene.

The rearrangement joins TRBV30 to TRBJ2-5, with D perhaps TRBD1 (7 bases). This CDR3 has 16 residues. Per the germline V gene, CDR1 is GTSNPN and CDR2 is SVGIG (reference sequence). CDR3 nucleotides: TGTGCTACTACCCGCTCAGGGGGGACGGGACAAGAGACCCAGTACTTC. Encoded protein: CATTRSGGTGQETQYF.

The V and J genes are TRBV18 and TRBJ2-1, with 9 bases fitting TRBD2. Germline trimming cut 6 bases from V and 4 bases from J; bases unmatched to any gene: 7. The CDR3 length is 15 residues. CDR1 and CDR2 from the germline V gene are KGHSH and LQKENI. CDR3 region: CASSAGGKGYNEQFF. The CDR3 DNA is TGTGCCAGCTCCGCGGGGGGGAAAGGATACAATGAGCAGTTCTTC.

The rearrangement joins TRBV7-2 to TRBJ2-7; D remains unclear. CDR1 is SGHTA and CDR2 is FQGNSA in the germline V gene. The V and J ends lost 6 bases and 4 bases respectively, with 16 bases between them. The CDR3 spans 14 residues. The CDR3 loop reads CASRPSTLRYEQYF. The CDR3 coding sequence is TGTGCCAGCAGACCCTCGACTTTAAGATACGAGCAGTACTTC.

The J gene is TRBJ2-1, the V gene TRBV30; D call uncertain. Trimming shortened V by 3 bases and J by 0 bases, and 12 bases separated the two germline ends. The CDR3 length is 15 residues. Looked up from germline, CDR1 is GTSNPN and CDR2 is SVGIG (reference sequence). This CDR3 reads CAWSIRSYSYNEQFF. CDR3 nucleotide sequence: TGTGCCTGGAGCATACGGTCTTACTCCTACAATGAGCAGTTCTTC.

The chain combines TRBV2 with TRBJ1-1; 8 bases are a match to TRBD1. Looked up from germline, CDR1 is SNHLY and CDR2 is FYNNEI. CDR3 length: 13 amino acids. The V and J ends lost 9 bases and 2 bases, in that order; junction bases with no gene match: 5. CDR3 nucleotides: TGTGCCAGTGGTACAGGGGGTAACACTGAAGCTTTCTTT. Amino acids: CASGTGGNTEAFF.

CDR3 in amino acids: CASSLVPGGWGTEAFF. In DNA, the CDR3 is TGTGCCAGCAGCTTAGTTCCAGGGGGCTGGGGCACTGAAGCTTTCTTT. The rearrangement uses TRBV7-9 and TRBJ1-1; 8 bases match TRBD1. Germline V gene sequence: CDR1 SEHNR, CDR2 FQNEAQ (reference sequence). With V trimmed by 1 base and J by 4 bases, 8 bases remained unmatched. This CDR3 spans 16 amino acids. Full variable domain (outside the CDR3, taken from reference TRBV7-9 and TRBJ1-1): DTGVSQNPRHKITKRGQNVTFRCDPISEHNRLYWYRQTLGQGPEFLTYFQNEAQLEKSRLLSDRFSAERPKGSFSTLEIQRTEQGDSAMYLCASSLVPGGWGTEAFFGQGTRLTVV.

The chain carries TRBV6-5 and TRBJ1-2; no reliable D call. The germline gives CDR1 MNHEY, CDR2 SVGAGI. V was trimmed by 6 bases and J by 8 bases, leaving 10 bases between them. The CDR3 length is 11 residues. The CDR3 spells CASRSSWGYTF. For the CDR3, the DNA is TGTGCCAGCAGATCCAGTTGGGGCTACACCTTC.

The V gene is TRBV27, the J gene TRBJ1-4; TRBD1 might be the D (6 bases). The germline V and J ends were trimmed by 3 bases and 8 bases, with 28 bases remaining between them. CDR3 length: 19 residues. The germline CDR1 and CDR2 sequences are MNHEY and SMNVEV (reference sequence). The CDR3, as DNA: TGTGCCAGCAGTTTCCAATTCCCCCCGACAGGAGAGGATAAGGAAAAACTGTTTTTT. Translation gives CASSFQFPPTGEDKEKLFF.

The chain uses TRBV7-9 and TRBJ1-6; no reliable D call. This CDR3 region has 14 residues. Deletions cut 3 bases from V and 6 bases from J, with 9 bases between. The germline V gene has CDR1 SEHNR and CDR2 FQNEAQ (reference sequence). CDR3 in DNA: TGTGCCAGCAGCTTTGCCTACAGTAATTCACCCCTCCACTTT. Amino acids: CASSFAYSNSPLHF.

This sequence joins TRBV7-2 and TRBJ1-2; 7 bases are a match to TRBD1. Germline assignment: CDR1 SGHTA and CDR2 FQGNSA. V shed 3 bases, J shed 5 bases, and the junction held 6 bases outside the gene matches. There are 14 residues in the CDR3. CDR3 sequence: CASSLGGQPYGYTF. Here the CDR3 DNA reads TGTGCCAGCAGCTTGGGGGGACAGCCTTATGGCTACACCTTC.

The V gene is TRBV5-1, the J gene TRBJ2-1; 10 nucleotides match TRBD2. This CDR3 contains 15 residues. Germline-derived CDR1 and CDR2 are SGHRS and YFSETQ. J lost 7 bases, V lost 9 bases, and 13 bases had no gene match. The CDR3 DNA follows: TGCGCCACTTCCCTAAGCGGGAGGGCCATAAATGAGCAGTTCTTC. It translates to CATSLSGRAINEQFF.

V gene TRBV4-1 combines with J gene TRBJ2-2; possibly TRBD2 for D (6 bases). The CDR3 is 15 residues long. Germline V lookup: CDR1 MGHRA, CDR2 YSYEKL. V shed 5 bases and J shed 1 base, with 11 bases lying between them. The CDR3 loop reads CASSGSGGNTGELFF. The CDR3 region has the DNA TGCGCCAGCAGCGGTTCCGGGGGGAACACCGGGGAGCTGTTTTTT.

The chain uses TRBV5-1 and TRBJ1-2; 9 bases are a match to TRBD1. The CDR3 length is 14 residues. The V and J ends lost 4 bases and 9 bases, in that order; junction bases with no gene match: 10. Germline V CDR1 and CDR2: SGHRS, YFSETQ. The CDR3 protein is CASSIEQGASSYTF. CDR3 nucleotide sequence: TGCGCCAGCAGCATAGAACAGGGGGCAAGTAGCTACACCTTC.

This chain connects TRBV19 to TRBJ1-1; D is undetermined. Germline CDR1 LNHDA, CDR2 SQIVND (reference sequence). V shed 10 bases and J shed 3 bases, with 15 bases lying between them. There are 13 residues in the CDR3. CDR3 in amino acids: CATLVSTHTEAFF. DNA for the CDR3: TGTGCCACCCTAGTATCGACCCACACTGAAGCTTTCTTT.

This chain joins TRBV6-1 and TRBJ2-5, with TRBD1 matching 8 bases. V lost 3 bases and J lost 5; bases outside the gene matches: 5. This CDR3 spans 14 amino acids. From germline, CDR1 is MNHNS and CDR2 SASEGT. CDR3 coding DNA: TGTGCCAGCAGTGAGTCAGGGGGCTGGGAGACCCAGTACTTC. Its translation is CASSESGGWETQYF.

V gene TRBV6-5 combines with J gene TRBJ1-4; 8 bases match TRBD1. Germline V CDR1 and CDR2: MNHEY, SVGAGI. The V gene end was trimmed by 2 bases and the J gene end by 8 bases; junction bases not matched to a gene: 4. The CDR3 runs 14 residues. CDR3 sequence: CASSYRTGNEKLFF. CDR3 DNA: TGTGCCAGCAGTTACCGGACAGGGAACGAAAAACTGTTTTTT.

The chain employs TRBV27 and TRBJ1-2, with 9 bases identical to TRBD1. CDR3 length: 14 amino acids. J gave up 5 bases and V 6 bases, and 7 bases lay outside the gene matches. Looked up from germline, CDR1 is MNHEY and CDR2 is SMNVEV (reference sequence). The CDR3 region has the DNA TGTGCCAGCAGGGGGACAGGGATGACTTATGGCTACACCTTC. Its protein product is CASRGTGMTYGYTF.

The chain recombines TRBV28 with TRBJ1-6; TRBD1 aligns across 7 bases. The V gene end was trimmed by 5 bases and the J gene end by 10 bases; junction bases not matched to a gene: 8. Germline V gene data show CDR1 as MDHEN and CDR2 as SYDVKM. This CDR3 is built from 14 residues. CDR3 bases: TGTGCCAGCAGTCCCCGACAGGGCGAGTCACCCCTCCACTTT. Protein: CASSPRQGESPLHF.

The chain has TRBV30 and TRBJ2-1, with D maybe TRBD1 (5 bases). Trimming took off 5 bases at V and 9 bases at J, with 5 bases between the two ends. The CDR3 consists of 9 residues. The germline V gene encodes CDR1 GTSNPN and CDR2 SVGIG (reference sequence). CDR3 region: CAWGAEQFF. CDR3 DNA sequence: TGTGCCTGGGGGGCTGAGCAGTTCTTC. The entire variable domain, with the rest obtained from reference TRBV30 and TRBJ2-1, is as follows: SQTIHQWPATLVQPVGSPLSLECTVEGTSNPNLYWYRQAAGRGLQLLFYSVGIGQISSEVPQNLSASRPQDRQFILSSKKLLLSDSGFYLCAWGAEQFFGPGTRLTVL.

The chain uses TRBV11-2 and TRBJ1-6, with TRBD1 as a possible D gene (6 bases). This CDR3 has 15 amino acids. Germline assignment: CDR1 SGHAT and CDR2 FQNNGV. V lost 4 bases to trimming and J lost 14 bases, with 21 bases between them. The CDR3 DNA follows: TGTGCCAGCAGCTCCCGACACATACAGGGTTGGACCCTCCACTTT. It yields the protein CASSSRHIQGWTLHF. Full variable domain (outside the CDR3, taken from reference TRBV11-2 and TRBJ1-6): EAGVAQSPRYKIIEKRQSVAFWCNPISGHATLYWYQQILGQGPKLLIQFQNNGVVDDSQLPKDRFSAERLKGVDSTLKIQPAKLEDSAVYLCASSSRHIQGWTLHFGNGTRLTVT.

This clone came up a few times. This chain links TRBV24-1 with TRBJ2-1; 11 nucleotides agree with TRBD2. The CDR3 spans 16 residues. V was clipped by 2 bases and J by 6 bases; unmatched bases: 5. Germline CDR1 reads KGHDR; CDR2 reads SFDVKD. The chain's CDR3 is CATSDYSGRATNEQFF. The CDR3 nucleotides read TGTGCCACCAGTGATTATAGCGGGAGGGCCACCAATGAGCAGTTCTTC.